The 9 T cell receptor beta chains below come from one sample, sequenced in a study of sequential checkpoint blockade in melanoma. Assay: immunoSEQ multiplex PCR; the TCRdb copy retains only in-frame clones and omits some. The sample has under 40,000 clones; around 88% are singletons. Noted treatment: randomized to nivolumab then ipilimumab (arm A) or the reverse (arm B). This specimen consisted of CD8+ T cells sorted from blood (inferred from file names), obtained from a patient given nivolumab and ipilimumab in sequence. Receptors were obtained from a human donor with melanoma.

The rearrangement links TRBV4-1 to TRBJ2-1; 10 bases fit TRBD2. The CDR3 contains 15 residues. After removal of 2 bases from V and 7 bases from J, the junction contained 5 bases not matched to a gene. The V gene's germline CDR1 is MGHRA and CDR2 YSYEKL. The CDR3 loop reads CASSQSSGRRNEQFF. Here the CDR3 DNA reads TGCGCCAGCAGCCAATCTAGCGGGAGAAGGAATGAGCAGTTCTTC.

The CDR3 bases are TGTGCCAGCAGCGTGAGCAGCGGGAGGGCGGCAGATACGCAGTATTTT. Its protein product is CASSVSSGRAADTQYF. V gene TRBV9 combines with J gene TRBJ2-3; 10 bases match TRBD2. Germline trimming cut 2 bases from V and 4 bases from J; bases unmatched to any gene: 7. CDR3 length equals 16 residues. Germline V CDR1 and CDR2: SGDLS, YYNGEE. The complete variable domain, with remaining parts taken from reference TRBV9 and TRBJ2-3, reads DSGVTQTPKHLITATGQRVTLRCSPRSGDLSVYWYQQSLDQGLQFLIQYYNGEERAKGNILERFSAQQFPDLHSELNLSSLELGDSALYFCASSVSSGRAADTQYFGPGTRLTVL.

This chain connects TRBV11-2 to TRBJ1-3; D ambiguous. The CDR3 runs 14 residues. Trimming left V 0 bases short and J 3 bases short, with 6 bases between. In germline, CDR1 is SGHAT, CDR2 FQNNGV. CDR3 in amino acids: CASSLDVGGNTIYF. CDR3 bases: TGTGCCAGCAGCTTAGACGTCGGTGGAAACACCATATATTTT.

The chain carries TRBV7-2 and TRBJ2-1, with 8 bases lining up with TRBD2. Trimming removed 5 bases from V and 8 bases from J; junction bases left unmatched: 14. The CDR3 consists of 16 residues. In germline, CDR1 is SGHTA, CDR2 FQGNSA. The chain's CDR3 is CASSPAPGLGSHEQFF. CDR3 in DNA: TGTGCCAGCAGCCCTGCTCCGGGACTAGGATCCCATGAGCAGTTCTTC.

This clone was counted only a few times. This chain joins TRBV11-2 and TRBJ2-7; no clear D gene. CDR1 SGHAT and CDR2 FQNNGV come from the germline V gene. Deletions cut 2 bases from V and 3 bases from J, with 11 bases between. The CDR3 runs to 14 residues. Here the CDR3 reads CASSLMVRNYEQYF. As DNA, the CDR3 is TGTGCCAGCAGCTTAATGGTCAGAAACTACGAGCAGTACTTC.

DNA for the CDR3: TGCGCCAGCAGGGGCCTGGGGGCGGACACTGAAGCTTTCTTT. Translating gives CASRGLGADTEAFF. The chain carries TRBV4-1 and TRBJ1-1, with a tentative D call TRBD1 (6 bases). The CDR3 is 14 residues long. Trimming shortened V by 6 bases and J by 3 bases, and 14 bases separated the two germline ends. Germline loops: CDR1 MGHRA, CDR2 YSYEKL.

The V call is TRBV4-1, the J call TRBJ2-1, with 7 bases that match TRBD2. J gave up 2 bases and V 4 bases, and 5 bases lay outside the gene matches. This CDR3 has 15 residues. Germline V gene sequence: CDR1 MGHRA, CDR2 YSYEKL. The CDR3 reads CASSLLADPYNEQFF. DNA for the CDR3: TGCGCCAGCAGCCTTCTAGCGGACCCCTACAATGAGCAGTTCTTC.

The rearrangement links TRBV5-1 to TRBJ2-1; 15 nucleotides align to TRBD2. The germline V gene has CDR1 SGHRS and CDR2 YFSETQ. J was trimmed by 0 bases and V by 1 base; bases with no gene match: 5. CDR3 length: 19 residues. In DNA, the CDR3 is TGCGCCAGCAGCTTGAGGGGACTAGCGGGAGGAAGCTCCTACAATGAGCAGTTCTTC. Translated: CASSLRGLAGGSSYNEQFF.

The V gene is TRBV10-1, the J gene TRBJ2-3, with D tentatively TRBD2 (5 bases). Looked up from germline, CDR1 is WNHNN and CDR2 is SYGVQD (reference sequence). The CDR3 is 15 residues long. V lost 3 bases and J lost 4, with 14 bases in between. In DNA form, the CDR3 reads TGCGCCAGCAGTGATCCGGGAAACCTTGCAGATACGCAGTATTTT. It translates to CASSDPGNLADTQYF.